These 8 T cell receptor beta chains originate from one sample sequenced in a study of shared clonotypes between healthy human individuals. Naive CD8 cells were CD45RO-negative, positively selected for CCR7, excluding terminally differentiated effector memory CD45RA+ cells. Assay: immunoSEQ multiplex PCR; the TCRdb copy retains only in-frame clones and omits some. The sample includes 2 million or so clones, about 94% of them seen just once. The sequenced sample consisted of naive CD8+ T cells sorted from blood. These receptors were taken from a man between 18 and 29 years old in good health.

The chain carries TRBV19 and TRBJ1-2; D remains ambiguous. V lost 6 bases and J lost 3, with 14 bases in between. In germline, CDR1 is LNHDA, CDR2 SQIVND (reference sequence). There are 14 residues in the CDR3. Here the CDR3 reads CASRPTSSYYGYTF. DNA of the CDR3: TGTGCCAGTAGACCAACCTCCTCTTACTATGGCTACACCTTC.

The V call is TRBV18, the J call TRBJ2-7; 7 nucleotides agree with TRBD1. In germline, CDR1 is KGHSH, CDR2 LQKENI. This CDR3 spans 18 amino acids. J was trimmed by 2 bases and V by 3 bases; bases with no gene match: 16. As DNA, the CDR3 is TGTGCCAGCTCACCCGTTAGTTCCACAGGGGATCGGGCCTACGAGCAGTACTTC. Its protein is CASSPVSSTGDRAYEQYF.

J is TRBJ1-1 and V is TRBV2; possible D gene TRBD1, 6 bases. CDR3 length: 17 amino acids. Per germline, CDR1 SNHLY and CDR2 FYNNEI. The V end lost 4 bases, the J end lost 3 bases, and 21 bases lay between the germline ends. In DNA form, the CDR3 reads TGTGCCAGCAGTGGGGATGGTGACAGGTCGTTATACACTGAAGCTTTCTTT. Amino acids: CASSGDGDRSLYTEAFF.

This clone was counted once. This chain connects TRBV4-1 to TRBJ1-1; tentatively, D is TRBD1 (5 bases). CDR1 is MGHRA and CDR2 is YSYEKL in the germline V gene. V lost 1 base and J 8 bases, leaving 11 bases between the germline ends. The CDR3 covers 13 residues. CDR3 nucleotide sequence: TGCGCCAGCAGCCAAGTGGAGGGGTCCGAAGCTTTCTTT. As protein: CASSQVEGSEAFF.

J is TRBJ2-2 and V is TRBV27; tentatively, D is TRBD1 (6 bases). The V end was cut by 5 bases, the J end by 4 bases, with 20 bases between. The CDR3 consists of 17 residues. The germline V gene encodes CDR1 MNHEY and CDR2 SMNVEV (reference sequence). CDR3 sequence: CASSPPGHREGTGELFF. For the CDR3, the DNA is TGTGCCAGCAGTCCGCCGGGACACCGAGAAGGCACCGGGGAGCTGTTTTTT.

Worth noting for this clone: Other DNA sequences within the sample encode an identical CDR3. This sequence joins TRBV7-9 and TRBJ2-7; 11 nucleotides align to TRBD2. The CDR3 totals 15 residues. V lost 4 bases and J lost 1; bases outside the gene matches: 3. The V gene's germline CDR1 is SEHNR and CDR2 FQNEAQ (reference sequence). The CDR3 loop is CASSSGLAVSYEQYF. CDR3 nucleotide sequence: TGTGCCAGCAGCTCGGGACTAGCGGTTTCCTACGAGCAGTACTTC.

This clone was detected a few times. The V gene is TRBV7-9, the J gene TRBJ2-1; perhaps TRBD2 as D (5 bases). Germline loops: CDR1 SEHNR, CDR2 FQNEAQ (reference sequence). V shed 0 bases and J shed 7 bases, with 10 bases lying between them. The CDR3 sequence is 14 residues long. The CDR3 DNA sequence: TGTGCCAGCAGCTTAGCGGGCCCGGGGAATGAGCAGTTCTTC. As protein: CASSLAGPGNEQFF.

This clone was picked up one time. The J gene is TRBJ2-7, the V gene TRBV5-6; TRBD1 is a possible D gene (5 bases). The CDR3 runs 13 residues. CDR1 is SGHDT, CDR2 YYEEEE, per germline. The V and J ends lost 5 bases and 2 bases respectively, with 11 bases between them. CDR3 coding DNA: TGTGCCAGCAGTTCAGGGTTTCCCTACGAGCAGTACTTC. Protein product: CASSSGFPYEQYF.